The 5 T cell receptor beta chains listed next were all sequenced from one sample in a study of cytomegalovirus exposure and HLA in healthy donors. Both 60 Vbeta primers and 13 Jbeta primers went into the PCR. Profiled with immunoSEQ multiplex PCR; TCRdb holds only in-frame clones, not every one. This sample yields more than 90,000 clones, of which about 74% are seen a single time; around 5% belongs to the top ten. Sequenced sample: PBMCs. Receptors originate from a man between 25 and 39 years old in good health and CMV-seropositive.

This chain joins TRBV18 and TRBJ2-3; 7 positions agree with TRBD2. This CDR3 region has 16 residues. The V segment lost 0 bases and the J segment 0 bases; nucleotides outside the gene matches: 3. The germline CDR1 and CDR2 sequences are KGHSH and LQKENI. The CDR3 coding sequence is TGTGCCAGCTCACCACCGTGGGGGGGTAGCACAGATACGCAGTATTTT. Translated, it gives CASSPPWGGSTDTQYF.

In this sample, this clone turned up once. V and J are TRBV18 and TRBJ1-3; perhaps TRBD1 as D (6 bases). Germline CDR1 reads KGHSH; CDR2 reads LQKENI. V gave up 3 bases and J gave up 2 bases, with 11 bases separating them. This CDR3 is 15 amino acids long. This chain's CDR3 is CASSPSDRTGNTIYF. The CDR3 nucleotides are TGTGCCAGCTCACCCTCGGACAGAACTGGAAACACCATATATTTT. Complete variable domain (other parts from reference TRBV18 and TRBJ1-3): NAGVMQNPRHLVRRRGQEARLRCSPMKGHSHVYWYRQLPEEGLKFMVYLQKENIIDESGMPKERFSAEFPKEGPSILRIQQVVRGDSAAYFCASSPSDRTGNTIYFGEGSWLTVV.

The V call is TRBV2, the J call TRBJ2-7, with 7 positions matching TRBD1. The ends lost 2 bases at V and 6 bases at J; junction bases unmatched: 10. Germline CDR1 and CDR2: SNHLY and FYNNEI. This CDR3 contains 15 residues. The DNA of the CDR3 is TGTGCCAGCAGTGAATCCAGGGGGACGTTTGGCGAGCAGTACTTC. Translating it yields CASSESRGTFGEQYF.

This clone was found a few times. The V gene is TRBV5-4, the J gene TRBJ1-2; D is perhaps TRBD1 (6 bases). V shed 0 bases and J shed 8 bases, with 11 bases lying between them. Germline V lookup: CDR1 SGHNT, CDR2 YYREEE (reference sequence). CDR3 length: 13 amino acids. CDR3 region: CASSLVQGYGYTF. The CDR3 DNA follows: TGTGCCAGCAGCTTGGTACAGGGATACGGCTACACCTTC.

A note on this clone: The identical CDR3 is also encoded by other nucleotide sequences in the sample. This chain links TRBV5-1 with TRBJ2-5; TRBD2 agrees at 7 bases. CDR1 is SGHRS, CDR2 YFSETQ, per germline. The V and J ends lost 0 bases and 1 base, in that order; junction bases with no gene match: 3. CDR3 length: 15 residues. CDR3 sequence reads: CASSLGGTIQETQYF. The CDR3 nucleotides are TGCGCCAGCAGCTTGGGGGGGACTATCCAAGAGACCCAGTACTTC.